The entry below describes one T cell receptor beta chain. Generated by immunoSEQ multiplex PCR, the TCRdb table keeps only in-frame clones and is missing some. The sample has under 45,000 clones, approximately 92% seen once. V dropped 7 bases and J dropped 9 bases, with 19 bases sitting between them. Germline V gives CDR1 SNHLY, CDR2 FYNNEI. CDR3 length: 13 amino acids. These data are taken from a study of T cell changes during pregnancy in multiple sclerosis. This chain joins TRBV2 and TRBJ2-7; D possibly corresponds to TRBD1 (6 bases). The source material was CD4+ T cells from peripheral blood mononuclear cells, sampled in the first trimester of pregnancy. The clonotype comes from a female donor with multiple sclerosis, enrolled in a pregnancy study. DNA for the CDR3: TGTGCCAGCACTGCAGGGGCTTACGAGCGGCAGTACTTC. It codes for CASTAGAYERQYF.